The 2 T cell receptor beta chains presented below share a single source sample, sequenced in a study of identical twins. Each CDR3 protein gets one entry after TCRdb re-called the 5' RACE reads with MiXCR. Seen here are hundreds of thousands of distinct CDR3 sequences, over 8.5% observed once, and the top ten hold around 0.98%. A further study also used this sample, focusing on yellow fever vaccine responses in identical twins.

The sample consisted of PBMCs. The receptors were sampled from a woman aged 18-35 years in good health.

This clonotype was seen only a few times. V is TRBV6-1 and J is TRBJ1-5; D call uncertain. Germline lookup yields CDR1 MNHNS and CDR2 SASEGT. The V end was cut by 4 bases, the J end by 1 base, with 17 bases between. The CDR3 covers 17 residues. The CDR3 here is CASSGSVLLWSNQPQHF. The CDR3 bases are TGTGCCAGCAGTGGATCCGTTTTATTGTGGAGCAATCAGCCCCAGCATTTT.

This clonotype was found a few times. The V and J genes are TRBV9 and TRBJ1-2; D unresolved. The CDR3 runs 14 residues. CDR1 and CDR2 (germline): SGDLS, YYNGEE. The V end was cut by 4 bases, the J end by 0 bases, with 10 bases between. CDR3 nucleotides: TGTGCCAGCAGCCCCCTTGAGTCTAACTATGGCTACACCTTC. It is translated as CASSPLESNYGYTF.